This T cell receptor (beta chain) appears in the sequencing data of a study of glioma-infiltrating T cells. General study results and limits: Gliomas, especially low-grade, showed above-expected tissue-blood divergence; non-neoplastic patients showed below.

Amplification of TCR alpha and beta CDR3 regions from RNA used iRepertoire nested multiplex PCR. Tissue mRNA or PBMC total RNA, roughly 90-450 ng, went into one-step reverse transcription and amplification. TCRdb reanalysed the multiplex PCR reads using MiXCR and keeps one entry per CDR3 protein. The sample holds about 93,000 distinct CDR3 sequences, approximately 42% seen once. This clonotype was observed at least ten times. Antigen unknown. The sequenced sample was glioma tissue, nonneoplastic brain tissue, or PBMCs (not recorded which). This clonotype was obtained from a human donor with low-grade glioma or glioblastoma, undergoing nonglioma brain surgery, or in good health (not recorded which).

CDR3 region: CASSSGQGSEKFF. CDR3 DNA: TGTGCCAGCAGTTCAGGACAGGGGTCCGAGAAGTTCTTC. This rearrangement joins TRBV27 to TRBJ2-1; 9 positions match TRBD1. The ends lost 4 bases at V and 14 bases at J; junction bases unmatched: 9. CDR1 MNHEY and CDR2 SMNVEV come from the germline V gene (reference sequence). The CDR3 is made up of 13 amino acids.